The rows below give T cell receptor beta chains drawn from one sample of a study of Graves' ophthalmopathy and Graves' hyperthyroidism. TCRdb passed the multiplex PCR reads through MiXCR, listing each CDR3 protein once. This table holds around 340,000 distinct CDR3 sequences, 17% found once. The sample consisted of peripheral blood. These receptors all stem from an adult man with Graves' ophthalmopathy. Each CDR3 is given with its conserved first and last residue. Fields, in order: CDR3 DNA, CDR3 protein, clone size, V gene, D gene, J gene. D genes are given only for firm matches. Clone sizes are given selectively: once, few, many, or a class where the clone is expanded.

TGTGCCAGCAGCCTAAGCCAGGGTAACTACGAGCAGTACTTC,CASSLSQGNYEQYF,many,TRBV14,.,TRBJ2-7
TGCAGCGCCCTTAGCGGCCGTGAGACCCAGTACTTC,CSALSGRETQYF,.,TRBV20-1,.,TRBJ2-5
TGTGCCAGCAGCTTAGTTGAGGGGGCGGGTGGCTACACCTTC,CASSLVEGAGGYTF,many,TRBV7-2,TRBD1,TRBJ1-2
TGCGCCAGCACCCTGGGGGGCCTGAACACTGAAGCTTTCTTT,CASTLGGLNTEAFF,many,TRBV5-1,.,TRBJ1-1
TGTGCCAGCAGTAAACGGGAGCCCTACGAGCAGTACTTC,CASSKREPYEQYF,once,TRBV28,.,TRBJ2-7
TGTGCCAGCAGAGAGAGTCGAGGAGAGACCCAGTACTTC,CASRESRGETQYF,few,TRBV6-1,.,TRBJ2-5
TGTGCCAGCAGTGAAGGGGACTTTGGGGGGAATGAGCAGTACTTC,CASSEGDFGGNEQYF,many,TRBV6-1,.,TRBJ2-7
TGTGCCAGCAGTTTGGATCGTACAGGGTCGTACGAGCAGTACTTC,CASSLDRTGSYEQYF,many,TRBV12-3/TRBV12-4,.,TRBJ2-7
TGTGCCAGCAGCCAAGATCTGACGGTGAACACTGAAGCTTTCTTT,CASSQDLTVNTEAFF,many,TRBV14,.,TRBJ1-1
TGTGCCAGCAGCTCCAAGGGGGCGCTAGCCAAAAACATTCAGTACTTC,CASSSKGALAKNIQYF,many,TRBV7-2,TRBD1,TRBJ2-4
TGTGCCAGCAGTGTACTTCAGGTCTGGCGAATCGAGCAGTACTTC,CASSVLQVWRIEQYF,many,TRBV6-5,.,TRBJ2-7
TGTGCCAGCAGCCAACTGGGGACAGGGGGCAGGAGGACTTTCTTT,CASSQLGTGGRRTFF,many,TRBV12-3/TRBV12-4,TRBD1,TRBJ1-1
TGTGCCAGCAGCTTAGCGTGGCAGGGGGCTTCCTACGAGCAGTACTTC,CASSLAWQGASYEQYF,few,TRBV11-1,TRBD1,TRBJ2-7
TGCAGCGTCCGGGACTGGTCCTACGAGCAGTACTTC,CSVRDWSYEQYF,many,TRBV29-1,.,TRBJ2-7
TGTGCCAGCAGAACCGCGGGACAAGTAAATTCACCCCTCCACTTT,CASRTAGQVNSPLHF,many,TRBV28,.,TRBJ1-6
TGTGCCAGCAGCGCCGAGGACGGCTACGAGCAGTACTTC,CASSAEDGYEQYF,many,TRBV7-9,.,TRBJ2-7
TGTGCCAGCAGTTACGGGACAGGGGACGGGGGCGATGGCTACACCTTC,CASSYGTGDGGDGYTF,.,TRBV6-5,TRBD1,TRBJ1-2
TGTGCCAGCACCCGAATGGGGACAGGGAATCAGCCCCAGCATTTT,CASTRMGTGNQPQHF,many,TRBV27,TRBD1,TRBJ1-5
TGTGCCAGCAGTGCGCGGGGGCTTGCCTACGAGCAGTACTTC,CASSARGLAYEQYF,many,TRBV2,.,TRBJ2-7
TGTGCCACCAGTGAGTACGACAGGGGGCGAGAGACCCAGTACTTC,CATSEYDRGRETQYF,many,TRBV24-1,TRBD1,TRBJ2-5
TGTGCCAGCAGTTTATGGTGGAAGTTCCAGGGACAGGGGCCTGGCGAGCAGTACTTC,CASSLWWKFQGQGPGEQYF,many,TRBV28,TRBD1,TRBJ2-7
TGTGCCAGCGGATCGGAGACCCAGTACTTC,CASGSETQYF,many,TRBV6-2/TRBV6-3,.,TRBJ2-5
TGTGCTACCACCGTGATGACAGGGGATGCTGAGACCCAGTACTTC,CATTVMTGDAETQYF,many,TRBV7-7,TRBD1,TRBJ2-5
TGTGCCAGCAGTTACTCTGGCAGTAGCGAGCAGTACTTC,CASSYSGSSEQYF,many,TRBV6-5,.,TRBJ2-7
TGTGCCAGCAGCGGACTAGCGGGGGGCGGCGGGGAGCTGTTTTTT,CASSGLAGGGGELFF,many,TRBV2,TRBD2,TRBJ2-2
TGCAGTGCTCGGGGACAGGGAAAACCCTACGAGCAGTACTTC,CSARGQGKPYEQYF,.,TRBV20-1,TRBD1,TRBJ2-7
TGCAGTGCTAGATCCCCCTCGGTGGCAGGGGGTCTCATGAACACTGAAGCTTTCTTT,CSARSPSVAGGLMNTEAFF,many,TRBV20-1,TRBD1,TRBJ1-1
TGTGCCAGCAGCCCTAATCCCGGACATATGCTCGAGCAGTACTTC,CASSPNPGHMLEQYF,many,TRBV4-2,.,TRBJ2-7